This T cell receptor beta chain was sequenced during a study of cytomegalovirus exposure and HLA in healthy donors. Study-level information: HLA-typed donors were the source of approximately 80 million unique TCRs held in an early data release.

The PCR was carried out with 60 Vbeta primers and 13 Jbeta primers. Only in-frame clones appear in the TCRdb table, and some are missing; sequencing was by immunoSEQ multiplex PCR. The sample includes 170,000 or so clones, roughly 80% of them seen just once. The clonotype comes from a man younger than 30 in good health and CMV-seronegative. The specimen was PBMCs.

Written as DNA, the CDR3 is TGCGCCAGCAGCCAAAGCGGCTACCCCAGCACAGATACGCAGTATTTT. It encodes CASSQSGYPSTDTQYF. This chain links TRBV4-1 with TRBJ2-3; a weak D match, TRBD2 (5 bases). This CDR3 is 16 amino acids long. V was pared by 2 bases and J by 0 bases, with 12 bases between. Germline V lookup: CDR1 MGHRA, CDR2 YSYEKL.